This T cell receptor (beta chain) stems from a study of shared clonotypes between healthy human individuals (dated by TCRdb to between 2020 and 2021). Regarding the complete study: The cohort comprised a couple of women and a few men aged 18 to 49 years. For each donor, CD4 naive and CD4 memory were each given three plates, CD8 naive was given two plates, and CD8 memory was given one plate. Blood TCR repertoires of five healthy adults were deeply sequenced to estimate repertoire size and the extent of clonotype sharing between individuals. Different laboratories and diverse techniques were used to prepare libraries and sequence TCR repertoires, to increase sequencing depth and limit assay-specific biases. Per donor, leukapheresis produced somewhere between about 0.9 and 9.5 billion PBMCs. Summary of the overall study and its limitations: Even with the large sequencing depth, rarefaction of the sorted-subset datasets indicated that sequencing was incomplete. Estimated clonotype richness was generally larger for naive than for memory subsets. Approximately 5% of naive CD4, 3% to 4% of naive CD8, roughly 2.4% of memory CD4, and approximately 0.4% of memory CD8 clonotypes were shared across four donors. The genetic and exposure-history diversity represented was limited by the small number of donors. Compared with non-shared clonotypes, the clonotypes found in all four sorted-subset donors had higher generation probabilities. Pairwise subsampling indicated that sequencing depth was expected to affect the degree of clonotype sharing among donors. Sampling was restricted to blood, and TCR repertoires in tissues likely differ from the TCR repertoires found in blood.

Using the deep immunoSEQ assay, TCR CDR3 regions were amplified from genomic DNA by multiplex PCR. Extracted genomic DNA from each cell subset was spread evenly across all wells of several immunoSEQ 96-well plates, with each plate serving as a replicate. For sorted subsets, each replicate PCR was loaded with about 200 ng genomic DNA, equivalent to about 30,000 T cell genomes. Purified libraries were measured with a Qubit 3.0 fluorometer, size-checked on a Bioanalyzer 2100, and measured again with the KAPA Library Quantification kit. Every immunoSEQ 96-well plate was sequenced on a dedicated single-read 150-cycle Illumina NextSeq 550 flow cell. Turning to the authors' computational methods: Because the immunoSEQ output included only junctional sequences and no quality scores, the filtering could not be the same as the filtering used for full-length reads. Sequences were annotated with PyIR, a Python wrapper for IgBLAST v1.9, using IMGT germline references to assign V/J genes and CDR3. Reads were filtered out if the reads had weak V/J assignments (E-value above 1e-6), no CDR3, stop codons, out-of-frame junctions, or ambiguous translated residues. V3J clonotypes were defined as sequences sharing an identical inferred V gene, J gene, and CDR3 amino acid sequence. To compute the percentage overlap between repertoires, the number of shared unique clonotypes was divided by the size of the smaller repertoire. Richness of each repertoire was evaluated using RTK rarefaction, the Chao1 estimator, and Recon v2.1 estimates of unobserved clonotypes. OLGA was used to compute generation probabilities for all TCRbeta clonotypes that the gDNA method yielded from a few donors. TCRdb's version of the immuneACCESS table is confined to in-frame rearrangements and falls short of the full clone set. An unresolved V gene accounts for under half of the shortfall where checked; the remainder is of unknown origin. The V and J calls and the clone size are those of that table, but D and trimming were determined from the DNA. A total of 80,000 to 100,000 clones appear in this sample, roughly three quarters of them only once. The ten biggest clones cover roughly 50% of the sample.

A word on this clone: Its antigen is currently not known. Base qualities are not provided; no much larger clone lies one nucleotide away.

Between the V and J ends, shortened by 10 bases and 3 bases respectively, the junction contains 12 bases. CDR3 length: 12 amino acids, cysteine to phenylalanine. Just CDR3 DNA is preserved here, 36 bases in frame from base 1. The germline V gene (reference sequence) yields LNHDA for CDR1 and SQIVND for CDR2. Donors were healthy HIV-negative adults with no recently reported acute infections or vaccinations. Every donor was a Caucasian adult living in Nashville, Tennessee, USA. CD8 memory samples consisted of magnetically selected CD45RO+ cells combined with CCR7-negative CD45RA+ effector memory (TemRA) cells. Blood was collected by leukapheresis, and PBMCs were isolated by Ficoll-Histopaque density gradient centrifugation and then cryopreserved in liquid nitrogen vapor phase. Purity and quantity of every magnetically sorted T cell population were checked by analytical flow cytometry. Genomic DNA was isolated from every sorted fraction and measured by UV absorbance on a Nanodrop 2000c.

The sequencing sample was made of memory CD8+ T cells sorted from blood. The cell subset or site label corresponds to: CD45RO+ cells pooled with CCR7-negative TemRA cells. The TCR was taken from a young man in good health. The rearranged segments are TRBV19 and TRBJ1-2; TRBD1 is a possible D gene, resting on 5 matching bases. The DNA sequence is given as TGTGCCACTACGGGACTACACTATGGCTACACCTTC. Its coded protein is CATTGLHYGYTF.